This T cell receptor beta chain was sequenced for a study of cytomegalovirus exposure and HLA in healthy donors. The study ran its PCR with 60 Vbeta and 13 Jbeta primers. Data came from immunoSEQ multiplex PCR; TCRdb stores just in-frame clones and leaves some out. The sample lists more than 95,000 clones, approximately 80% seen once, with about 5.7% in the top ten. From germline, CDR1 is WNHNN and CDR2 SYGVQD (reference sequence). The CDR3 is 14 amino acids. With 4 bases clipped from V and 9 bases from J, the junction kept 8 bases outside the gene matches. This TCR came from a woman aged 18-35 years in good health and CMV-seropositive. The source material was PBMCs. The J gene is TRBJ2-1, the V gene TRBV10-1; 8 bases map to TRBD2. This chain's CDR3 is CASSAAGGIGEQFF. In DNA, the CDR3 is TGCGCCAGCAGTGCGGCGGGAGGAATTGGTGAGCAGTTCTTC.